This T cell receptor (beta chain) was identified in a study of blood T cells in healthy people across ages. For the second PCR, which ran for roughly 6 to 11 cycles, a sample-barcoded 5' primer and a J-beta primer mix were used. In TCRdb, the 5' RACE reads were re-called with MiXCR into one record per CDR3 protein. The sample yields about 1.1 million distinct CDR3 sequences, more than 30% seen once. This clonotype was counted only a few times. Looked up from germline, CDR1 is MNHNS and CDR2 is SASEGT. The trim removed 6 bases at V and 9 bases at J, leaving 25 bases unmatched. This CDR3 has 19 residues.

Sequenced sample: blood. The chain joins TRBV6-1 to TRBJ2-3; 9 positions agree with TRBD1. The TCR comes from a man between 18 and 35 years old in good health. CDR3 bases: TGTGCCAGCAGGGGGACAGGGAAAATGGACGGGCCCTTCCTTTGGACGCAGTATTTT. It specifies CASRGTGKMDGPFLWTQYF.